This record concerns one T cell receptor (beta chain) sequence. Its target is unknown. CDR3 length equals 18 residues. CDR1 and CDR2 from the germline V gene are MNHNY and SVGAGI (reference sequence). Trimming shortened V by 5 bases and J by 0 bases, and 22 bases separated the two germline ends. These data belong to a study of T cell responses to AZD1222 COVID-19 vaccine. The study's findings and limits: Across the whole spike, CD4 TCRs peaked at regions 160-218 and 743-854.

The data were produced by immunoSEQ multiplex PCR, yet TCRdb's version contains in-frame clones alone and is incomplete. The table shows roughly 160,000 clones, with approximately 92% occurring only once. The sample was peripheral blood, taken on day 0 of AZD1222 vaccination. This receptor was obtained from an adult in good health. The J gene is TRBJ1-1, the V gene TRBV6-6; D not resolved. As DNA, the CDR3 is TGTGCCAGCAGTCCCCCAGAAGAAAGGCTAAGCTTGAACACTGAAGCTTTCTTT. Amino acids: CASSPPEERLSLNTEAFF.